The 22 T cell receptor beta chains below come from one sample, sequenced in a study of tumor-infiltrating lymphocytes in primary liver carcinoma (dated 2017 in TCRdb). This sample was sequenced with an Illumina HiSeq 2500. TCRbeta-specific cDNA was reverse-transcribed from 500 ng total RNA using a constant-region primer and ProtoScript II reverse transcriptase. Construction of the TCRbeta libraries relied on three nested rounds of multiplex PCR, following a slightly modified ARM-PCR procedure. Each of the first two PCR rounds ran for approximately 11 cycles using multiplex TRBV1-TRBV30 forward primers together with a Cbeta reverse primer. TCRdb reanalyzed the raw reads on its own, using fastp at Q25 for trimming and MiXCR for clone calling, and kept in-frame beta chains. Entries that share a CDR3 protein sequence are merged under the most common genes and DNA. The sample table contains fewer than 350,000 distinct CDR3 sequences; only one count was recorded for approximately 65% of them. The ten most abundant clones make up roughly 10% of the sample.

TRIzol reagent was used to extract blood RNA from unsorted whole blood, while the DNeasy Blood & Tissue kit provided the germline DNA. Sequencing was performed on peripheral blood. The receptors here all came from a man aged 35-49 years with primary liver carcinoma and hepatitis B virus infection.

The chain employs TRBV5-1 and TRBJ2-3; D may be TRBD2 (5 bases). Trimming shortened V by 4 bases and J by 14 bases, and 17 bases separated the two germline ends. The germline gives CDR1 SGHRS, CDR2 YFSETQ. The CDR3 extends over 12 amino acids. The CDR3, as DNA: TGCGCCAGCAGCAGCGGCCGGGGTAGGCGGTATTTT. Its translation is CASSSGRGRRYF.

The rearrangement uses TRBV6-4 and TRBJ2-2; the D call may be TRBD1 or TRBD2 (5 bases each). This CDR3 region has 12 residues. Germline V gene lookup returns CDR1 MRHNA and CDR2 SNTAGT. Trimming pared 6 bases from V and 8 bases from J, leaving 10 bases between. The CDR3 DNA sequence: TGTGCCAGCAGCGGGACGAATGGGGAGCTGTTTTTT. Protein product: CASSGTNGELFF.

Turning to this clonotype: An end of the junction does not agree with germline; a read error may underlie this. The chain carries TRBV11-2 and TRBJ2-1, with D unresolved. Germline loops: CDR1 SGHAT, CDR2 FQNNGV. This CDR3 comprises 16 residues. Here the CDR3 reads CASSLDPESSYNKQFF. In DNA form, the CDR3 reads TGTGCCAGCAGCTTAGATCCAGAGAGCTCCTACAATAAGCAGTTCTTC.

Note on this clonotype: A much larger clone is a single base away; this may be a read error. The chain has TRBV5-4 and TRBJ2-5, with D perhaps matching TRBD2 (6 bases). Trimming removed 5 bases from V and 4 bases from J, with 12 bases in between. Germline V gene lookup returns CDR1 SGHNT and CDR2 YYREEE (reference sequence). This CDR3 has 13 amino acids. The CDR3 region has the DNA TGTGCCAGCAGTAGCGGCCCGGGAGAGACCCAGTACTTC. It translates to CASSSGPGETQYF.

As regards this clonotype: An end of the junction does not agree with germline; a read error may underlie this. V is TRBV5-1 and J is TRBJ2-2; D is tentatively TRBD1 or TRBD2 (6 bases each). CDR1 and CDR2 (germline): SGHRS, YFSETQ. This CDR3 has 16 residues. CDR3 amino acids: CASSLSGQGNTGGLFF. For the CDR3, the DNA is TGCGCCAGCAGTTTGTCCGGCCAGGGGAACACCGGGGGGCTGTTTTTT.

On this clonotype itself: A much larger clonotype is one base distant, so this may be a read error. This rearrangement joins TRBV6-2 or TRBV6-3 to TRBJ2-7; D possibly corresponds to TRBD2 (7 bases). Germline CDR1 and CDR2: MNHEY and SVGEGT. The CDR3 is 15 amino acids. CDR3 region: CAGSYVGGHLDEQYF. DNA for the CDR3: TGTGCCGGCAGTTACGTCGGGGGGCATCTCGACGAGCAGTACTTC.

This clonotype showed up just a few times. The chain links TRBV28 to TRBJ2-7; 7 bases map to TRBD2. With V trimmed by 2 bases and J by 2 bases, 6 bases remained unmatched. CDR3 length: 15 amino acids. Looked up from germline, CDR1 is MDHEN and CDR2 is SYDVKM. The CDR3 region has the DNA TGTGCCAGCAGTTTACGGGAGCGGGGCACCTACGAGCAGTACTTC. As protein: CASSLRERGTYEQYF.

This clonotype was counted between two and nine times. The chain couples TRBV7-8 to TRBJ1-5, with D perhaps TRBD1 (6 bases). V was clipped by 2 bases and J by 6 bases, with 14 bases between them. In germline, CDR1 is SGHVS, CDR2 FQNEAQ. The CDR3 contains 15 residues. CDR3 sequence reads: CASSLYRDLSQPQHF. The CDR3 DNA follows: TGTGCCAGCAGCTTATACAGGGACCTCAGTCAGCCCCAGCATTTT.

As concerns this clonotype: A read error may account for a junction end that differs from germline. CDR3 in amino acids: CSVDTGNTGELYF. The CDR3 DNA sequence: TGCAGCGTAGACACGGGGAACACAGGGGAGCTGTATTTT. This chain joins TRBV29-1 and TRBJ2-2; TRBD1 aligns across 7 bases. CDR3 length equals 13 residues. The V gene's germline CDR1 is SQVTM and CDR2 ANQGSEA.

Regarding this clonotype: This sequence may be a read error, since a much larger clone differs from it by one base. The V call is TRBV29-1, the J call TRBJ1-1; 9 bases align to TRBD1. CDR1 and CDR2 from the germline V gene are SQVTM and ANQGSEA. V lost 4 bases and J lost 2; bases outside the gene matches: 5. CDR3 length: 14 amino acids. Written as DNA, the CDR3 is TGCAGCGTTGCCCCGACAGGGGGAAACACTGAAGCTTTCTTT. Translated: CSVAPTGGNTEAFF.

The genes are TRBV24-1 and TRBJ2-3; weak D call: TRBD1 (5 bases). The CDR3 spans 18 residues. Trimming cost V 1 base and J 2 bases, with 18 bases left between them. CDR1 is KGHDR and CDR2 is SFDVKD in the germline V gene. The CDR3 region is CATSDFSQGRPFTDTQYF. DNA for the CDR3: TGTGCCACCAGTGATTTTTCCCAGGGTCGGCCCTTCACAGATACGCAGTATTTT.

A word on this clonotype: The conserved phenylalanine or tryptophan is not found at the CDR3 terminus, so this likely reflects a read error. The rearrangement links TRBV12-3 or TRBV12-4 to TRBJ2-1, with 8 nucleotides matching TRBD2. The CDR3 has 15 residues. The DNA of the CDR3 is TGTGTAACTTCAAGCGGGAGATGGTCCCACAATGAGCAGTTCCTC. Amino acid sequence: CVTSSGRWSHNEQFL.

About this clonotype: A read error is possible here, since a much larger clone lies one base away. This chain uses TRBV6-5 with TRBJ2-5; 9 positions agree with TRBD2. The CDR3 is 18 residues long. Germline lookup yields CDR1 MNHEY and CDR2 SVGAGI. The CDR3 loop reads CASSYSTGTSRFQETRYF. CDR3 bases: TGTGCCAGCAGTTACTCTACCGGGACTAGCAGGTTTCAAGAGACCCGGTACTTC.

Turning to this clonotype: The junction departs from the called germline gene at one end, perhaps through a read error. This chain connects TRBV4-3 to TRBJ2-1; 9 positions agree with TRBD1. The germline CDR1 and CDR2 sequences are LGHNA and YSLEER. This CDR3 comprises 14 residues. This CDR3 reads CTSSPRQGDNEQFF. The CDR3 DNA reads TGTACCAGCAGCCCCAGACAGGGGGACAATGAGCAGTTCTTC.

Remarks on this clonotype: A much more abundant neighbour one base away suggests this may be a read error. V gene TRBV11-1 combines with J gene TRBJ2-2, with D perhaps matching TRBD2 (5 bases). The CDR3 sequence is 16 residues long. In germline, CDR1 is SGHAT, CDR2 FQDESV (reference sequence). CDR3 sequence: CASSLEIRTVTGELSF. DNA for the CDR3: TGTGCCAGCAGCTTGGAGATACGGACGGTCACCGGGGAGCTGTCTTTT. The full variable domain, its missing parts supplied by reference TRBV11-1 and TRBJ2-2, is EAEVAQSPRYKITEKSQAVAFWCDPISGHATLYWYRQILGQGPELLVQFQDESVVDDSQLPKDRFSAERLKGVDSTLKIQPAELGDSAMYLCASSLEIRTVTGELSFGEGSRLTVL.

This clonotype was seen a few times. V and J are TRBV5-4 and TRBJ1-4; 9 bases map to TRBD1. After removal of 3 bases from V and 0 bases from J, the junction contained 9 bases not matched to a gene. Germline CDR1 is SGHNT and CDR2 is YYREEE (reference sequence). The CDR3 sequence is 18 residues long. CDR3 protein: CASSSTGTGRATNEKLFF. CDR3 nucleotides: TGTGCCAGCAGCTCTACCGGGACAGGGAGAGCAACTAATGAAAAACTGTTTTTT.

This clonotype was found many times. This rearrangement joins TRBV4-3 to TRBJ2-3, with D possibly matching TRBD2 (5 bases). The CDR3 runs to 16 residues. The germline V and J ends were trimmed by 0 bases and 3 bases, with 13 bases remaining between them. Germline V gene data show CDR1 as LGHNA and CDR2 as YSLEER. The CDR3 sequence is CASSQDEGGLTDTQYF. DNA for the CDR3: TGCGCCAGCAGCCAAGATGAGGGTGGGTTGACAGATACGCAGTATTTT.

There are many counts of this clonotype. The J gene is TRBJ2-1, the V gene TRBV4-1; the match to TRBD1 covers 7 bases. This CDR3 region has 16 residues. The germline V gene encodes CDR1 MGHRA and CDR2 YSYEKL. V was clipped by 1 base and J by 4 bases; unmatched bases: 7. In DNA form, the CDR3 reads TGCGCCAGCAGCCAAGTGTCAGGGGGATTGTACAATGAGCAGTTCTTC. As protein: CASSQVSGGLYNEQFF.

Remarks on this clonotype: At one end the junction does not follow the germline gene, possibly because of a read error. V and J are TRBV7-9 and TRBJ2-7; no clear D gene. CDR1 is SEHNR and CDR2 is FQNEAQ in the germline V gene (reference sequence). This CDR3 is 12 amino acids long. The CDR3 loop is CAGSLLETEKYF. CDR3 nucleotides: TGTGCCGGCAGCTTGCTGGAGACCGAGAAGTACTTC. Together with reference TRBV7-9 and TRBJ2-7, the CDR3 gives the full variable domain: DTGVSQNPRHKITKRGQNVTFRCDPISEHNRLYWYRQTLGQGPEFLTYFQNEAQLEKSRLLSDRFSAERPKGSFSTLEIQRTEQGDSAMYLCAGSLLETEKYFGPGTRLTVT.

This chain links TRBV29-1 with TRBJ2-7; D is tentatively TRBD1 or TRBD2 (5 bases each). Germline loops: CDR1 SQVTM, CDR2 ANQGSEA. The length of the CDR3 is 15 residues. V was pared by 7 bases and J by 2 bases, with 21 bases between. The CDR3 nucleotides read TGCAGCGCCACATCTGGGACCGGCACTCCCTACGAGCAGTACTTC. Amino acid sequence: CSATSGTGTPYEQYF.

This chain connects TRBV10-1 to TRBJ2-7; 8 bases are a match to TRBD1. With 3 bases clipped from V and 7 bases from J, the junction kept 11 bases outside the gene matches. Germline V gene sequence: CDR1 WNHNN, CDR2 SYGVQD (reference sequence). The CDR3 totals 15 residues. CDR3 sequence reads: CASSEKGQGKEEQYF. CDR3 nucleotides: TGCGCCAGCAGTGAAAAAGGACAGGGCAAGGAAGAGCAGTACTTC.

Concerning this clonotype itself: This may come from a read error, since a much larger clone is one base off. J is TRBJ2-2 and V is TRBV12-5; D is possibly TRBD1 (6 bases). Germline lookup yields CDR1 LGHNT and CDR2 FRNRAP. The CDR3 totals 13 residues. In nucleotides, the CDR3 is TGTGCTAGTGATTTGGCTGGACAGGGGGAGCTGTTTTTT. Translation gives CASDLAGQGELFF.